One sample yielded the 32 T cell receptor beta chains listed below, sequenced in a study of blood T cell repertoires in COVID-19. Assay used: immunoSEQ multiplex PCR; TCRdb lists only in-frame clones, some missing. The table has under 250,000 clones, 82% seen once. Sequencing used peripheral blood. These receptors were obtained from an elderly woman with acute or convalescent COVID-19.

The V and J genes are TRBV6-4 and TRBJ1-5, with D maybe TRBD1 (6 bases). Germline V gives CDR1 MRHNA, CDR2 SNTAGT. V was trimmed by 10 bases and J by 4 bases, leaving 20 bases between them. The CDR3 contains 15 residues. CDR3 in DNA: TGTGCCAATTCCCGGGGAGGGGGATGGAATCAGCCCCAGCATTTT. Residues: CANSRGGGWNQPQHF.

V is TRBV10-3 and J is TRBJ2-2, with D possibly being TRBD2 (7 bases). This CDR3 is built from 16 residues. In germline, CDR1 is ENHRY, CDR2 SYGVKD. The ends were cut back, 6 bases at V and 1 base at J, with 15 bases in the middle. CDR3 residues: CAISHSGGQNTGELFF. The CDR3 nucleotides are TGTGCCATCAGCCATTCGGGGGGCCAGAACACCGGGGAGCTGTTTTTT.

The rearrangement uses TRBV7-9 and TRBJ1-2; no firm D call. The V gene's germline CDR1 is SEHNR and CDR2 FQNEAQ (reference sequence). This CDR3 region has 13 residues. V was cut by 5 bases and J by 5 bases, with 12 bases left in between. CDR3 nucleotide sequence: TGTGCCAGCAGCATTCCCGCGGGGTATGGCTACACCTTC. This translates into CASSIPAGYGYTF.

The chain employs TRBV6-6 and TRBJ2-2; D is perhaps TRBD1 (6 bases). The CDR3 length is 15 residues. The germline CDR1 and CDR2 sequences are MNHNY and SVGAGI (reference sequence). V was shortened by 7 bases and J by 5 bases, with 17 bases between the two germline ends. The CDR3 region has the DNA TGTGCCAGCAACCATCTTAGAGGGGGTACCGGGGAGCTGTTTTTT. Its translation: CASNHLRGGTGELFF.

CDR3 region: CASSSRTSGSTDTQYF. For the CDR3, the DNA is TGTGCCAGCAGCTCCAGGACTAGCGGTAGCACAGATACGCAGTATTTT. The V gene is TRBV7-2, the J gene TRBJ2-3, with TRBD2 matching 10 bases. Germline loops: CDR1 SGHTA, CDR2 FQGNSA. V was pared by 4 bases and J by 0 bases, with 4 bases of the junction left unmatched. This CDR3 is built from 16 residues.

The chain recombines TRBV5-1 with TRBJ1-3; TRBD1 matches at 9 bases. The V and J ends lost 4 bases and 3 bases, in that order; junction bases with no gene match: 8. This CDR3 comprises 16 residues. Germline V gives CDR1 SGHRS, CDR2 YFSETQ. The DNA for the CDR3 is TGCGCCAGCAGCATATTACAGGGGGCGCGTGGAAACACCATATATTTT. Residues: CASSILQGARGNTIYF.

The CDR3 region is CASSIGHLSSYEQYF. Here the CDR3 DNA reads TGTGCCAGTAGTATTGGGCATTTGAGCTCCTACGAGCAGTACTTC. This chain connects TRBV19 to TRBJ2-7; no firm D call. CDR1 is LNHDA, CDR2 SQIVND, per germline (reference sequence). V lost 3 bases and J lost 0, with 12 bases in between. This CDR3 spans 15 amino acids. The full variable domain, rest sourced from reference TRBV19 and TRBJ2-7, is DGGITQSPKYLFRKEGQNVTLSCEQNLNHDAMYWYRQDPGQGLRLIYYSQIVNDFQKGDIAEGYSVSREKKESFPLTVTSAQKNPTAFYLCASSIGHLSSYEQYFGPGTRLTVT.

The V call is TRBV28, the J call TRBJ1-4; D is possibly TRBD1 (6 bases). Germline V gene data show CDR1 as MDHEN and CDR2 as SYDVKM. The CDR3 runs 12 residues. V lost 5 bases and J 8 bases, leaving 9 bases between the germline ends. The CDR3 DNA follows: TGTGCCAGCAGTGGGGGCTTCGAAAAACTGTTTTTT. Residues: CASSGGFEKLFF.

The chain couples TRBV2 to TRBJ2-1; maybe TRBD2 (6 bases). This CDR3 has 12 residues. In germline, CDR1 is SNHLY, CDR2 FYNNEI. Trimming cost V 6 bases and J 15 bases, with 18 bases left between them. The CDR3 loop reads CASSADWGTWFF. As DNA, the CDR3 is TGTGCCAGCAGCGCGGACTGGGGGACTTGGTTCTTC. Full variable domain (missing parts from reference TRBV2 and TRBJ2-1): EPEVTQTPSHQVTQMGQEVILRCVPISNHLYFYWYRQILGQKVEFLVSFYNNEISEKSEIFDDQFSVERPDGSNFTLKIRSTKLEDSAMYFCASSADWGTWFFGPGTRLTVL.

This clone was counted only a few times. The rearrangement links TRBV3-1 (or the pseudogene TRBV3-2) to TRBJ2-4, with TRBD1 matching 8 bases. The trim removed 6 bases at V and 9 bases at J, leaving 7 bases unmatched. This CDR3 is 13 amino acids long. Germline V lookup: CDR1 LGHDT, CDR2 YNNKEL (reference sequence). The CDR3 sequence: CASSPGGTAIQYF. The CDR3, as DNA: TGTGCCAGCAGTCCAGGGGGCACGGCCATTCAGTACTTC.

The CDR3 nucleotides read TGTGCCAGCAGTGAACTCTGGGGACAGCTTAATCAGCCCCAGCATTTT. Translated: CASSELWGQLNQPQHF. This rearrangement joins TRBV6-1 to TRBJ1-5; 7 bases are a match to TRBD1. Germline loops: CDR1 MNHNS, CDR2 SASEGT. V shed 2 bases, J shed 4 bases, and the junction held 8 bases outside the gene matches. The CDR3 sequence is 16 residues long.

This clone turned up a few times. V gene TRBV2 combines with J gene TRBJ1-2; D uncertain. Germline-derived CDR1 and CDR2 are SNHLY and FYNNEI. The germline V and J ends were trimmed by 7 bases and 6 bases, with 12 bases remaining between them. The CDR3 sequence is 12 residues long. Here the CDR3 reads CASTETIHGYTF. The CDR3 coding sequence is TGTGCCAGCACTGAGACTATCCATGGCTACACCTTC.

This chain uses TRBV14 with TRBJ1-3, with D unresolved. CDR1 is SGHDN, CDR2 FVKESK, per germline. V shed 0 bases and J shed 8 bases, with 20 bases lying between them. CDR3 length equals 17 residues. The CDR3 DNA reads as TGTGCCAGCAGCCAAGATGGGCAGAGATCGCAGCCGGACACCATATATTTT. It codes for CASSQDGQRSQPDTIYF.

The chain couples TRBV27 to TRBJ1-5; 7 nucleotides align to TRBD1. CDR1 is MNHEY and CDR2 is SMNVEV in the germline V gene (reference sequence). V lost 6 bases and J lost 1; bases outside the gene matches: 15. CDR3 size: 18 residues. CDR3: CASRQSLRGGQSNQPQHF. CDR3 nucleotide sequence: TGTGCCAGCAGACAGTCCCTTCGAGGGGGCCAAAGCAATCAGCCCCAGCATTTT.

The chain recombines TRBV9 with TRBJ2-7, with TRBD2 as a possible D gene (6 bases). Trimming took off 3 bases at V and 2 bases at J, with 12 bases between the two ends. This CDR3 is built from 14 residues. Germline V gene sequence: CDR1 SGDLS, CDR2 YYNGEE. The CDR3 here is CASSATRPPYEQYF. The CDR3 bases are TGTGCCAGCAGCGCGACTAGGCCTCCCTACGAGCAGTACTTC.

This clone occurred once. The chain has TRBV9 and TRBJ2-5; 14 positions agree with TRBD2. This CDR3 has 17 amino acids. J gave up 2 bases and V 0 bases, and 3 bases lay outside the gene matches. The germline V gene has CDR1 SGDLS and CDR2 YYNGEE. The CDR3 here is CASSVAGLAGGQETQYF. For the CDR3, the DNA is TGTGCCAGCAGCGTAGCTGGACTAGCGGGGGGACAAGAGACCCAGTACTTC.

The chain joins TRBV9 to TRBJ1-6; D gene unclear. This CDR3 spans 16 amino acids. Germline CDR1 is SGDLS and CDR2 is YYNGEE. The ends were cut back, 0 bases at V and 11 bases at J, with 18 bases in the middle. This CDR3 reads CASSVAERERMAPLHF. The DNA for the CDR3 is TGTGCCAGCAGCGTAGCTGAGAGGGAGCGTATGGCACCCCTCCACTTT. The whole variable domain, remainder taken from reference TRBV9 and TRBJ1-6, is DSGVTQTPKHLITATGQRVTLRCSPRSGDLSVYWYQQSLDQGLQFLIQYYNGEERAKGNILERFSAQQFPDLHSELNLSSLELGDSALYFCASSVAERERMAPLHFGNGTRLTVT.

The chain couples TRBV6-5 to TRBJ1-1; 8 bases agree with TRBD1. V trimming: 6 bases; J trimming: 5 bases; junction bases outside the gene matches: 5. CDR1 and CDR2 from the germline V gene are MNHEY and SVGAGI. The CDR3 is made up of 13 amino acids. The CDR3 coding sequence is TGTGCCAGCAGGCGGACAGGGCTGACTGAAGCTTTCTTT. It is translated as CASRRTGLTEAFF.

In this sample, this clone turned up once. The genes are TRBV18 and TRBJ1-2; the match to TRBD1 covers 8 bases. J was trimmed by 5 bases and V by 5 bases; bases with no gene match: 1. The CDR3 runs to 12 residues. Germline V gives CDR1 KGHSH, CDR2 LQKENI. In DNA form, the CDR3 reads TGTGCCAGCTCAGGGACAGGTTATGGCTACACCTTC. Translation: CASSGTGYGYTF.

The V gene is TRBV18, the J gene TRBJ2-6, with TRBD1 matching 9 bases. Trimming removed 6 bases from V and 0 bases from J; junction bases left unmatched: 6. The germline V gene encodes CDR1 KGHSH and CDR2 LQKENI. CDR3 length equals 17 residues. CDR3 bases: TGTGCCAGCTCCCCAGGACAGGGGCCCTCTGGGGCCAACGTCCTGACTTTC. It codes for CASSPGQGPSGANVLTF.

The rearrangement uses TRBV19 and TRBJ1-4, with D perhaps TRBD1 (6 bases). The CDR3 runs to 15 residues. V gave up 1 base and J gave up 0 bases, with 6 bases separating them. CDR1 and CDR2 (germline): LNHDA, SQIVND (reference sequence). For the CDR3, the DNA is TGTGCCAGTAGTATAGGGACAGCAACTAATGAAAAACTGTTTTTT. It encodes CASSIGTATNEKLFF.

The CDR3 DNA is TGTGCCAGCAGTTCGGTTTTTATCCAGACCCAGTACTTC. Translating it yields CASSSVFIQTQYF. The rearrangement uses TRBV27 and TRBJ2-5, with no clear D. This CDR3 region has 13 residues. In germline, CDR1 is MNHEY, CDR2 SMNVEV (reference sequence). Trimming stripped 4 bases from V and 6 bases from J, with 12 bases between.

This sequence joins TRBV6-5 and TRBJ1-2; a possible D gene is TRBD1 (5 bases). CDR3 size: 15 residues. Deletions cut 4 bases from V and 2 bases from J, with 14 bases between. Germline CDR1 and CDR2: MNHEY and SVGAGI. This chain's CDR3 is CASSWGGSGNYGYTF. CDR3 bases: TGTGCCAGCAGTTGGGGGGGATCGGGGAACTATGGCTACACCTTC.

A few counts support this clone. The V call is TRBV6-1, the J call TRBJ2-7; 12 bases line up with TRBD2. V shed 0 bases and J 2 bases; nucleotides not matched to a gene: 2. Germline CDR1 and CDR2: MNHNS and SASEGT. The length of the CDR3 is 16 residues. CDR3 protein: CASSEAPSGGAYEQYF. The CDR3, as DNA: TGTGCCAGCAGTGAAGCGCCTAGCGGGGGGGCCTACGAGCAGTACTTC.

About this clone: An end of the junction differs from the germline gene, which may be a read error. The rearrangement links TRBV5-6 to TRBJ1-1, with TRBD1 matching over 7 bases. Germline V gives CDR1 SGHDT, CDR2 YYEEEE. The CDR3 is made up of 11 amino acids. CDR3: CASSSLRGTDF. The CDR3 coding sequence is TGTGCCAGCAGCTCACTCCGTGGGACAGACTTT.

The chain is built from TRBV6-5 and TRBJ1-1; D call uncertain. This CDR3 is built from 13 residues. Germline loops: CDR1 MNHEY, CDR2 SVGAGI. Trimming removed 4 bases from V and 1 base from J, with 7 bases in between. The CDR3 nucleotides read TGTGCCAGCAGTTTAGTTGAGAACACTGAAGCTTTCTTT. This codes for CASSLVENTEAFF.

The CDR3 nucleotides read TGTGCCAGCTCACCACCCCCTCGCGGGGGGGTCAAAGAGACCCAGTACTTC. This encodes CASSPPPRGGVKETQYF. The chain couples TRBV18 to TRBJ2-5, with 9 bases identical to TRBD2. J lost 3 bases, V lost 0 bases, and 8 bases had no gene match. Germline values: CDR1 KGHSH, CDR2 LQKENI. The CDR3 is 17 residues long. The complete variable domain, with remaining parts taken from reference TRBV18 and TRBJ2-5, reads NAGVMQNPRHLVRRRGQEARLRCSPMKGHSHVYWYRQLPEEGLKFMVYLQKENIIDESGMPKERFSAEFPKEGPSILRIQQVVRGDSAAYFCASSPPPRGGVKETQYFGPGTRLLVL.

The chain links TRBV29-1 to TRBJ1-1; 8 nucleotides align to TRBD1. The CDR3 is 14 amino acids. Trimming cost V 5 bases and J 2 bases; bases outside gene matches: 7. Germline lookup yields CDR1 SQVTM and CDR2 ANQGSEA. The CDR3 sequence is CSVLDRGLNTEAFF. The CDR3 DNA reads as TGCAGCGTTCTCGACAGGGGACTAAACACTGAAGCTTTCTTT.

This clone was seen only a few times. The chain couples TRBV6-2 or TRBV6-3 to TRBJ1-2; D not resolved. The CDR3 length is 12 residues. Germline values: CDR1 MNHEY, CDR2 SVGEGT. V was pared by 2 bases and J by 4 bases, with 5 bases between. Here the CDR3 DNA reads TGTGCCAGCAGTTACGGGCCCTATGGCTACACCTTC. Protein: CASSYGPYGYTF.

V gene TRBV21-1 combines with J gene TRBJ2-2; TRBD1, as called in the table, went unchecked against the DNA. TRBV21-1 is an annotated pseudogene. This CDR3 spans 16 amino acids. The CDR3 loop is CASSKPTGGDAGELFF. DNA for the CDR3: TGTGCCAGCAGCAAACCGACAGGGGGAGACGCCGGGGAGCTGTTTTTT.

V usage is TRBV18 and J usage is TRBJ2-3, with D possibly matching TRBD2 (6 bases). The germline V and J ends were trimmed by 1 base and 0 bases, with 17 bases remaining between them. The CDR3 consists of 18 residues. Germline assignment: CDR1 KGHSH and CDR2 LQKENI. Here the CDR3 reads CASSPLRQGGSSTDTQYF. The CDR3 bases are TGTGCCAGCTCACCACTTCGTCAGGGAGGTTCGAGCACAGATACGCAGTATTTT.

This clone occurred a few times. This chain connects TRBV11-3 to TRBJ2-5; 11 bases fit TRBD2. There are 16 residues in the CDR3. J lost 5 bases, V lost 5 bases, and 10 bases had no gene match. The germline V gene encodes CDR1 SGHNT and CDR2 YENEEA. CDR3 region: CASSALSGGAYETQYF. CDR3 in DNA: TGTGCCAGCAGCGCCCTTAGCGGGGGGGCTTATGAGACCCAGTACTTC.